The rows below give T cell receptor beta chains drawn from one sample of a study of shared clonotypes between healthy human individuals. Libraries were prepared by immunoSEQ multiplex PCR; TCRdb keeps only in-frame clonotypes and omits some of them. Counted here are about 2.4 million clones, roughly nine tenths occurring once; the ten biggest clones make up over 0.12%. Sequenced material: naive CD4+ T cells sorted from blood. The receptors derive from a man aged 18 to 30 in good health. CDR3s leave out the opening cysteine and the closing phenylalanine or tryptophan. Clone sizes are given selectively: once, few, many, or a class where the clone is expanded.

V gene: TRBV2
J gene: TRBJ2-5
clone size: -
CDR3 protein: ASTLGAGRETQY

V gene: TRBV6-5
J gene: TRBJ2-3
clone size: -
CDR3 protein: ASSYRSRLDTQY

V gene: TRBV7-9
J gene: TRBJ2-6
clone size: -
CDR3 protein: ASQVDTGSGANVLT

V gene: TRBV6-1
J gene: TRBJ1-1
clone size: -
CDR3 protein: ASPPEAF

V gene: TRBV15
J gene: TRBJ2-7
clone size: -
CDR3 protein: ATSRGGQGGEQY

V gene: TRBV4-3
J gene: TRBJ2-3
clone size: -
CDR3 protein: ASSQGAIQTWDTQY

V gene: TRBV19
J gene: TRBJ2-3
clone size: -
CDR3 protein: ASSSPSTDTQY

V gene: TRBV6-1
J gene: TRBJ2-2
clone size: -
CDR3 protein: ASSEGAGTGGNTGELF

V gene: TRBV7-2
J gene: TRBJ2-3
clone size: -
CDR3 protein: ASRDPPADTQY

V gene: TRBV10-3
J gene: TRBJ2-3
clone size: -
CDR3 protein: AISESGTSGGADTQY

V gene: TRBV21-1
J gene: TRBJ2-2
clone size: -
CDR3 protein: ASSNRTSGTLNTGELF

V gene: TRBV5-1
J gene: TRBJ2-5
clone size: -
CDR3 protein: ASSLTPGPGGETQY

V gene: TRBV6-1
J gene: TRBJ1-5
clone size: -
CDR3 protein: ASSIVGQSNQPQH

V gene: TRBV6-1
J gene: TRBJ2-7
clone size: -
CDR3 protein: ASSEAAARWDEQY

V gene: TRBV9
J gene: TRBJ2-6
clone size: -
CDR3 protein: ASSAAGVGANVLT

V gene: TRBV4-1
J gene: TRBJ2-7
clone size: -
CDR3 protein: ASSQFDITYEQY

V gene: TRBV6-6
J gene: TRBJ2-2
clone size: -
CDR3 protein: ASSLRSTGELF

V gene: TRBV6-5
J gene: TRBJ2-1
clone size: -
CDR3 protein: ASTLLAGESNEQF

V gene: TRBV4-2
J gene: TRBJ2-1
clone size: -
CDR3 protein: ASSPTTSGRDHEQF

V gene: TRBV5-6
J gene: TRBJ2-1
clone size: -
CDR3 protein: ASSPRRTGVNEQF

V gene: TRBV6-6
J gene: TRBJ2-7
clone size: -
CDR3 protein: ASSVKQVSYEQY

V gene: TRBV7-6
J gene: TRBJ2-3
clone size: once
CDR3 protein: ASSLDGGVTDTQY

V gene: TRBV7-9
J gene: TRBJ2-1
clone size: -
CDR3 protein: ASSLRPDPNEQF

V gene: TRBV5-6
J gene: TRBJ2-1
clone size: -
CDR3 protein: ASSPLGWREASYNEQF

V gene: TRBV5-1
J gene: TRBJ2-3
clone size: -
CDR3 protein: ASSLSLAGSTDTQY

V gene: TRBV7-2
J gene: TRBJ2-5
clone size: -
CDR3 protein: ASSLWTGLGETQY

V gene: TRBV6-6
J gene: TRBJ2-4
clone size: -
CDR3 protein: ASSLQGAWDIQY

V gene: TRBV7-2
J gene: TRBJ2-1
clone size: -
CDR3 protein: ASSPSRPYNEQF